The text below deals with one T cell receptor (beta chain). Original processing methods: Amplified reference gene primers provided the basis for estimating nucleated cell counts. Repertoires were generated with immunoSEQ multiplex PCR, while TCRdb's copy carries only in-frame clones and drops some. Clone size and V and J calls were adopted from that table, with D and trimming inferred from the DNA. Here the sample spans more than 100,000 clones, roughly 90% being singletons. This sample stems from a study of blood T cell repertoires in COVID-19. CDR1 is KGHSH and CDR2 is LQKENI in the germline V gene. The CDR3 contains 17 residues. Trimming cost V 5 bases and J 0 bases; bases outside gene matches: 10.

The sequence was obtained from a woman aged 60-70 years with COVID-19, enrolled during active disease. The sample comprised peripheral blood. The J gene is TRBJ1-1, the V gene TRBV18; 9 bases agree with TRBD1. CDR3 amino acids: CASSTTGGTSLNTEAFF. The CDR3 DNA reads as TGTGCCAGCTCAACTACAGGGGGCACATCTTTGAACACTGAAGCTTTCTTT.